This TCR beta chain was identified during a study of preoperative IRX-2 immunotherapy in early breast cancer (dated by TCRdb to the late 2010s). V is clipped by 5 bases and J by 5 bases, and the sequence between their germline boundaries is 18 bases long. The CDR3, cysteine through phenylalanine, is 15 amino acids long. Of all the DNA, just the CDR3 is kept, 45 bases in frame from base 1. In the germline V gene, CDR1 corresponds to SGHNT and CDR2 to YENEEA. Details on this clone: Its antigen specificity is not known. The input lacks base qualities; no much larger clone sits a single base away.

Library preparation employed the immunoSEQ multiplex PCR assay. TCRdb took this table from immuneACCESS and kept in-frame rearrangements with V and J called. Such tables lack part of the clones; where checked against another copy, unresolved V genes explain under half of the gap, and the rest is unexplained. The sample table lists 55,000 to 70,000 clones, approximately 94% of them with a count of one. The top ten constitute 1.5% to 2% of the sample. The sample's treatment or condition label, in plain terms: preoperative locoregional IRX-2 cytokine immunotherapy. The samples were obtained from a phase Ib study that tested preoperative, locoregional IRX-2 cytokine immunotherapy designed to prime immune responses. Donors were patients with early-stage breast cancer who received IRX-2 before surgery.

The receptor chain draws on TRBV11-3 and TRBJ2-5; the D gene is possibly TRBD2, with 6 bases matching. The specimen was taken from a patient treated with IRX-2 immunotherapy. This TCR came from a human donor with breast cancer. The CDR3 loop reads CASSQRLGGVETQYF. The DNA sequence follows: TGTGCCAGCAGCCAGAGACTGGGGGGAGTGGAGACCCAGTACTTC. The variable domain in full, with residues beyond the CDR3 obtained from the reference TRBV11-3 and TRBJ2-5 genes, is EAGVVQSPRYKIIEKKQPVAFWCNPISGHNTLYWYLQNLGQGPELLIRYENEEAVDDSQLPKDRFSAERLKGVDSTLKIQPAELGDSAVYLCASSQRLGGVETQYFGPGTRLLVL.